Below, 20 T cell receptor beta chains from the same sample are listed, as sequenced in a study of blood T cell repertoires in COVID-19. The data were produced by immunoSEQ multiplex PCR, yet TCRdb's version contains in-frame clones alone and is incomplete. In the table there are more than 90,000 clones, around 67% of which are singletons. Sequencing input: peripheral blood. All receptors come from a woman aged 55-70 years in a cohort sampled during active or convalescent COVID-19.

This chain connects TRBV21-1 to TRBJ1-5; TRBD1, as called in the table, went unchecked against the DNA. TRBV21-1 is a pseudogene locus. The CDR3 loop spans 19 amino acids. CDR3 DNA sequence: TGTGCCAGCAGCCCGGAGCAAAGAGACAGGGAGGTTAGCAATCAGCCCCAGCATTTT. Protein product: CASSPEQRDREVSNQPQHF.

A few counts support this clone. The chain is built from TRBV2 and TRBJ2-3, with 9 positions matching TRBD2. The CDR3 contains 15 residues. V gave up 7 bases and J gave up 2 bases; unmatched junction bases: 7. Germline V CDR1 and CDR2: SNHLY, FYNNEI. CDR3 coding DNA: TGTGCCAGCACCGTATTAGCGGGGGCCACAGATACGCAGTATTTT. This translates into CASTVLAGATDTQYF.

The sample holds a few counts of this clone. CDR3 in amino acids: CASSLVSSGGYEQYF. The CDR3 DNA follows: TGCGCCAGCAGCTTGGTATCTAGCGGGGGCTACGAGCAGTACTTC. This chain links TRBV5-1 with TRBJ2-7, with 10 nucleotides matching TRBD2. The CDR3 loop spans 15 amino acids. V lost 0 bases to trimming and J lost 3 bases; unmatched junction nucleotides: 3. Germline values: CDR1 SGHRS, CDR2 YFSETQ. Using reference TRBV5-1 and TRBJ2-7 for the parts outside the CDR3, the full variable domain is KAGVTQTPRYLIKTRGQQVTLSCSPISGHRSVSWYQQTPGQGLQFLFEYFSETQRNKGNFPGRFSGRQFSNSRSEMNVSTLELGDSALYLCASSLVSSGGYEQYFGPGTRLTVT.

In this sample, this clone turned up a few times. The V call is TRBV19, the J call TRBJ1-1; weak D call: TRBD1 (6 bases). This CDR3 spans 20 amino acids. Germline values: CDR1 LNHDA, CDR2 SQIVND (reference sequence). V shed 3 bases and J shed 0 bases, with 26 bases lying between them. CDR3 residues: CASSMEGRGGGITMNTEAFF. DNA for the CDR3: TGTGCCAGTAGTATGGAGGGCCGGGGAGGGGGGATCACCATGAACACTGAAGCTTTCTTT.

In this sample, this clone turned up a few times. The CDR3 nucleotides are TGTGCCAGCTCACCGGTAGTCAGGGAAAGTGCCGAAAAACTGTTTTTT. As protein: CASSPVVRESAEKLFF. The V gene is TRBV18, the J gene TRBJ1-4; the D gene is possibly TRBD1 (5 bases). The V end was cut by 3 bases, the J end by 8 bases, with 19 bases between. The CDR3 sequence is 16 residues long. Germline V CDR1 and CDR2: KGHSH, LQKENI.

This chain uses TRBV10-2 with TRBJ2-7; TRBD2 might be the D (6 bases). This CDR3 contains 16 residues. With 2 bases removed from V and 6 bases from J, the gap between germline ends came to 20 bases. The germline V gene has CDR1 WSHSY and CDR2 SAAADI. CDR3 in amino acids: CASSENLGWPEGEQYF. In DNA form, the CDR3 reads TGCGCCAGCAGTGAGAACCTCGGTTGGCCGGAGGGCGAGCAGTACTTC.

The J gene is TRBJ2-1, the V gene TRBV2, with 7 nucleotides matching TRBD1. Germline lookup yields CDR1 SNHLY and CDR2 FYNNEI. This CDR3 is 19 amino acids long. After removal of 2 bases from V and 2 bases from J, the junction contained 15 bases not matched to a gene. CDR3 amino acids: CASSESVQGWLAPYNEQFF. DNA of the CDR3: TGTGCCAGCAGTGAAAGCGTACAGGGGTGGTTAGCCCCCTACAATGAGCAGTTCTTC.

J is TRBJ2-5 and V is TRBV6-6; TRBD1 matches 8 bases. CDR1 and CDR2 (germline): MNHNY, SVGAGI (reference sequence). V gave up 5 bases and J gave up 5 bases; unmatched junction bases: 4. The CDR3 has 13 residues. The chain's CDR3 is CASSGQGWETQYF. The CDR3 DNA reads TGTGCCAGCAGTGGACAGGGCTGGGAGACCCAGTACTTC.

V usage is TRBV20-1 and J usage is TRBJ2-5; TRBD1 matches 8 bases. This CDR3 region has 13 residues. Germline V CDR1 and CDR2: DFQATT, SNEGSKA (reference sequence). Unmatched junction bases numbered 5, after V lost 3 bases and J lost 5 bases. This CDR3 reads CSASAGGRETQYF. The DNA of the CDR3 is TGCAGTGCTAGTGCAGGGGGCAGGGAGACCCAGTACTTC.

CDR3 sequence: CASSVLASGETQYF. In DNA, the CDR3 is TGTGCCAGCAGTGTCCTAGCTTCGGGGGAGACCCAGTACTTC. The rearrangement joins TRBV2 to TRBJ2-5, with D tentatively TRBD2 (5 bases). Germline V gene data show CDR1 as SNHLY and CDR2 as FYNNEI. The CDR3 runs 14 residues. Trimming took off 4 bases at V and 5 bases at J, with 14 bases between the two ends.

The chain recombines TRBV18 with TRBJ2-1; the D gene is possibly TRBD2 (6 bases). V was pared by 2 bases and J by 3 bases, with 14 bases between. CDR3 length equals 16 residues. Germline V gene lookup returns CDR1 KGHSH and CDR2 LQKENI. For the CDR3, the DNA is TGTGCCAGCTCACCATTTGCGGGACGGATCTACAATGAGCAGTTCTTC. Protein: CASSPFAGRIYNEQFF.

The chain combines TRBV5-6 with TRBJ2-7, with no clear D. Germline-derived CDR1 and CDR2 are SGHDT and YYEEEE. V lost 4 bases to trimming and J lost 2 bases, with 16 bases between them. The CDR3 totals 15 residues. The CDR3 bases are TGTGCCAGCAGCCCAGACATTGCAGGTACCTACGAGCAGTACTTC. Translation gives CASSPDIAGTYEQYF.

This chain connects TRBV19 to TRBJ1-1; D unresolved. Germline assignment: CDR1 LNHDA and CDR2 SQIVND (reference sequence). The germline V and J ends were trimmed by 6 bases and 3 bases, with 8 bases remaining between them. There are 12 residues in the CDR3. The chain's CDR3 is CASREYYTEAFF. The CDR3 nucleotides read TGTGCCAGTAGAGAGTACTACACTGAAGCTTTCTTT.

The rearrangement uses TRBV9 and TRBJ1-6, with D possibly TRBD1 on 6 matching bases. V gave up 2 bases and J gave up 5 bases, with 8 bases separating them. In germline, CDR1 is SGDLS, CDR2 YYNGEE. This CDR3 is built from 14 residues. The CDR3 DNA reads as TGTGCCAGCAGCGTCGGACAGAATAATTCACCCCTCCACTTT. Translated: CASSVGQNNSPLHF.

The V call is TRBV7-2, the J call TRBJ1-5, with TRBD1 matching 11 bases. The CDR3 consists of 16 residues. Germline CDR1 reads SGHTA; CDR2 reads FQGNSA. V was pared by 0 bases and J by 6 bases, with 4 bases of the junction left unmatched. CDR3 protein: CASSLAGGQGVQPQHF. In DNA, the CDR3 is TGTGCCAGCAGCTTAGCGGGGGGACAGGGGGTTCAGCCCCAGCATTTT.

This sequence joins TRBV18 and TRBJ2-7, with D perhaps TRBD1 (7 bases). The V gene's germline CDR1 is KGHSH and CDR2 LQKENI. V was shortened by 4 bases and J by 1 base, with 14 bases between the two germline ends. The CDR3 covers 15 residues. CDR3 residues: CASSRGTAQSYEQYF. CDR3 nucleotides: TGTGCCAGCTCACGCGGGACAGCACAATCCTACGAGCAGTACTTC.

The V call is TRBV27, the J call TRBJ1-2; 8 nucleotides agree with TRBD1. V lost 8 bases, J lost 7 bases, and 9 bases stayed unmatched. Germline assignment: CDR1 MNHEY and CDR2 SMNVEV (reference sequence). The CDR3 sequence is 13 residues long. Written as DNA, the CDR3 is TGTGCCAGCCGACCCCCAGGGGGCCCTGGCTACACCTTC. It is translated as CASRPPGGPGYTF.

This clone came up a few times. The chain uses TRBV3-1 (or the pseudogene TRBV3-2) and TRBJ2-7; D is undetermined. Germline V gene lookup returns CDR1 LGHDT and CDR2 YNNKEL (reference sequence). The CDR3 contains 15 residues. Trimming stripped 0 bases from V and 2 bases from J, with 11 bases between. The CDR3 loop is CASSQDPRLTYEQYF. The CDR3 DNA reads as TGTGCCAGCAGCCAAGATCCCCGTCTAACCTACGAGCAGTACTTC.

The chain combines TRBV10-1 with TRBJ1-5, with no clear D. The CDR3 runs to 14 residues. From germline, CDR1 is WNHNN and CDR2 SYGVQD (reference sequence). V gave up 0 bases and J gave up 4 bases, with 7 bases separating them. The CDR3 loop reads CASSESGENQPQHF. The CDR3 nucleotides are TGCGCCAGCAGTGAGTCCGGAGAAAATCAGCCCCAGCATTTT.

J is TRBJ1-5 and V is TRBV18; 8 bases match TRBD1. V lost 4 bases, J lost 2 bases, and 7 bases stayed unmatched. The germline V gene encodes CDR1 KGHSH and CDR2 LQKENI. The CDR3 covers 16 residues. CDR3: CASSHQGAVGNQPQHF. Here the CDR3 DNA reads TGTGCCAGCTCACATCAGGGGGCGGTTGGCAATCAGCCCCAGCATTTT.